This TCR beta chain was sequenced for a study of shared clonotypes between healthy human individuals (dated by TCRdb to about 2020). Study-level background: The cohort included three men and a couple of women between 18 and 49 years of age. To increase sequencing depth and limit assay-specific biases, different laboratories used diverse techniques to prepare libraries and sequence TCR repertoires. Per donor, leukapheresis produced somewhere between about 0.85 and 8.9 billion PBMCs. To estimate repertoire size and how much clonotypes are shared between individuals, the study performed deep sequencing of blood TCR repertoires from about five healthy adults. For each donor, three plates each were used for CD4 naive and CD4 memory, two plates were used for CD8 naive, and one plate was used for CD8 memory.

A note on this clone: This clone's antigen is unknown. One base away there is no much larger clone; base qualities are not given.

CD8 naive samples were obtained by positive selection for CCR7 among CD45RO-negative cells, yielding a CD45RA+CCR7+ population from which TemRA cells were excluded. Healthy HIV-negative adults with no recently reported acute infections or vaccinations were included as donors. Only Caucasian adults living in Nashville, Tennessee, USA were represented among the donors. Blood was collected by leukapheresis, and PBMCs were isolated by Ficoll-Histopaque density gradient centrifugation and then cryopreserved in liquid nitrogen vapor phase. Purity and quantity of every magnetically sorted T cell population were checked by analytical flow cytometry. From each sorted fraction, genomic DNA was isolated and quantified by UV absorbance on a Nanodrop 2000c. General conclusions and limits of the study: Because the study included a small number of donors, the genetic and exposure-history diversity represented was limited. Naive subsets generally had larger estimated clonotype richness than memory subsets did. Sampling was restricted to blood, and TCR repertoires in tissue are likely to differ from TCR repertoires in blood. Clonotypes shared by all four sorted-subset donors showed higher generation probabilities than non-shared clonotypes. Pairwise subsampling indicated that sequencing depth was expected to affect the degree of clonotype sharing among donors. Incomplete sequencing was indicated by rarefaction of sorted-subset datasets, despite the large sequencing depth. Across four donors, roughly 5.1% of naive CD4, roughly 3.8% of naive CD8, about 2.3% of memory CD4, and 0.3% to 0.45% of memory CD8 clonotypes were shared.

CDR1 and CDR2, looked up from the germline V gene (reference sequence), are SEHNR and FQNEAQ. Cut back by 0 bases and 10 bases, the V and J ends lie 6 bases apart. The CDR3 sequence holds 11 residues, the cysteine and phenylalanine included. The DNA shown is the 33-base CDR3, in frame from base 1. Using the deep immunoSEQ assay, TCR CDR3 regions were amplified from genomic DNA by multiplex PCR. For each cell subset, the extracted genomic DNA was distributed evenly across all wells of several immunoSEQ 96-well plates, and each plate served as one replicate. For sorted subsets, about 200 ng genomic DNA, equal to about 30,000 T cell genomes, was loaded into each replicate PCR. Purified libraries were quantified with a Qubit 3.0 fluorometer, sized on a Bioanalyzer 2100, and re-quantified with the KAPA Library Quantification kit. Every immunoSEQ 96-well plate was sequenced on a separate single-read 150-cycle Illumina NextSeq 550 flow cell. Processing in the source paper ran as follows. Because only junctional sequences without quality scores were contained in the immunoSEQ output, filtering matching that applied to full-length reads could not be performed. Sequences were annotated with PyIR, a Python wrapper for IgBLAST v1.9, and V/J genes and CDR3 were assigned using IMGT germline references. Reads were removed for weak V/J assignments (E-value above 1e-6), missing CDR3, stop codons, out-of-frame junctions, or ambiguous translated residues. V3J clonotypes were defined by identical inferred V gene, J gene, and CDR3 amino acid sequence. Percentage overlap between repertoires was calculated by dividing the number of shared unique clonotypes by the size of the smaller repertoire. Repertoire richness was assessed with RTK rarefaction, the Chao1 estimator, and Recon v2.1 estimates of unobserved clonotypes. For all TCRbeta clonotypes obtained by the gDNA method from four donors, generation probabilities were computed with OLGA. Held by TCRdb, this immuneACCESS table contains in-frame sequences only and omits some clones. Under half of the omission traces to an unresolved V gene where checked; the cause of the rest is unknown. V, J and clone size reflect that table, while D and trimming were determined from the DNA. The sample data list about 2.2 million clones, and 85% to 95% of these were observed just once. The top ten hold under 2% of the sample.

Material: naive CD8+ T cells from PBMCs. This specimen's cell subset or site label, per the study, means: CD45RA+CCR7+. The chain couples TRBV7-9 to TRBJ1-2; the D gene assignment is ambiguous. This receptor was taken from a man between 18 and 29 years old in good health. Some clones in this sample may be carry-over from other donors' samples. CDR3 loop: CASSLADDYTF. Read as DNA, the sequence is TGTGCCAGCAGCTTAGCGGATGACTACACCTTC.